The 3 T cell receptor beta chains given below trace back to one sample, sequenced in a study of blood T cell repertoires in COVID-19. The method was immunoSEQ multiplex PCR; TCRdb's version includes in-frame clones alone and lacks a portion of them. The sample lists hundreds of thousands of clones, 80% occurring once. Sequencing used PBMCs or T cells enriched from blood (not recorded which). These receptors originate from a man younger than 40 with acute COVID-19.

The V call is TRBV19, the J call TRBJ1-2; 7 bases match TRBD1. The CDR3 consists of 13 residues. CDR1 is LNHDA and CDR2 is SQIVND in the germline V gene (reference sequence). With 4 bases clipped from V and 6 bases from J, the junction kept 5 bases outside the gene matches. The DNA of the CDR3 is TGTGCCAGTAGTACTGACAGGGTCGATGGCTACACCTTC. It specifies CASSTDRVDGYTF.

This chain connects TRBV10-3 to TRBJ2-3; perhaps TRBD1 as D (5 bases). The length of the CDR3 is 13 residues. Germline CDR1 ENHRY, CDR2 SYGVKD. The V and J ends lost 4 bases and 4 bases respectively, with 9 bases between them. The CDR3 DNA sequence: TGTGCCATCAGTGCGCAGGGCTCAGATACGCAGTATTTT. Protein product: CAISAQGSDTQYF.

The chain joins TRBV3-1 (or the pseudogene TRBV3-2) to TRBJ2-7; D may be TRBD1 (6 bases). Germline CDR1 reads LGHDT; CDR2 reads YNNKEL (reference sequence). V lost 1 base to trimming and J lost 4 bases, with 17 bases between them. The CDR3 sequence is 16 residues long. In nucleotides, the CDR3 is TGTGCCAGCAGCCAAGCTGCAGGACAGCCCTTTTACGAGCAGTACTTC. This gives the protein CASSQAAGQPFYEQYF.